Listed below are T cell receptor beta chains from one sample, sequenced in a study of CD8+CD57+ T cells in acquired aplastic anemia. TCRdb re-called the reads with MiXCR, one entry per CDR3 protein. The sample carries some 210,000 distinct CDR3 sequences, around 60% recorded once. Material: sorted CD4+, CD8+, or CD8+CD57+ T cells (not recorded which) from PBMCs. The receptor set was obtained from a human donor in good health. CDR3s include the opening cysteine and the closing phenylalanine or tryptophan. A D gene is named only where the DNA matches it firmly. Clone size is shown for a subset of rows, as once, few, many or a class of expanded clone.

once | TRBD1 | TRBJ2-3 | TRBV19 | TGTGCCGGTAGTCTGATAGACAGGGCCGCTAGCACAGATACGCAGTATTTT | CAGSLIDRAASTDTQYF
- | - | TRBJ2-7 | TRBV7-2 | TGTGCCAGCAGCCGCAGGGAGACTTACGAGCAGTACTTC | CASSRRETYEQYF
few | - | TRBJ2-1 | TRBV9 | TGTGCCAGCAGCGTGGTTGGGAACAGCTACAATGAGCAGTTCTTC | CASSVVGNSYNEQFF
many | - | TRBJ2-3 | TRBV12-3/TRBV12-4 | TGTGCATCGTCATCAGATACGCAGTATTTT | CASSSDTQYF
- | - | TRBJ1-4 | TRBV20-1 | TGCAGTGCGAGGCGGGACCCTAATGAAAAACTGTTTTTT | CSARRDPNEKLFF
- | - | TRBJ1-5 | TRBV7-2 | TGTGCCAGCAGCGCAGGTGGGGTCCAGCCCCAGCATTTT | CASSAGGVQPQHF
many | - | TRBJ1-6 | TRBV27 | TGTGCCAGCAGTTTCCGGTTCTATTCACCCCTCCACTTT | CASSFRFYSPLHF
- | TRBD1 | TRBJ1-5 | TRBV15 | TGTGCCACCAGCAAGGACAGGGGCCGTGGGGGGAATCAGCCCCAGCATTTT | CATSKDRGRGGNQPQHF
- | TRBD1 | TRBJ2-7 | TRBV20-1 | TGCAGTGCTGGAGAGGGACAGACCTACGAGCAGTACTTC | CSAGEGQTYEQYF
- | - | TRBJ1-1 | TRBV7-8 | TGTGCCAGCAGTTCCTACGGGGGGCAAGGCGCTGAAGCTTTCTTT | CASSSYGGQGAEAFF
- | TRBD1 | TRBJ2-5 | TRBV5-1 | TGCGCCAGCAGCTCGAGGGGACAGGGGGTGGAGACCCAGTACTTC | CASSSRGQGVETQYF
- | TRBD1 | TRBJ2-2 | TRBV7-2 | TGTGCCAGCAGCCTCCCTAGGACAGGAGCGAACACCGGGGAGCTGTTTTTT | CASSLPRTGANTGELFF
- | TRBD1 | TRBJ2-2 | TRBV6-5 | TGTGCCAGCAGTTACTCAAGGGGGCGAAGGAACACCGGGGAGCTGTTTTTT | CASSYSRGRRNTGELFF
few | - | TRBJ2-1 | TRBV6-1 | TGTGCCAGCAGTGACTTACTGGGAAGCTCCTACAATGAGCAGTTCTTC | CASSDLLGSSYNEQFF